This paragraph reports one TCR beta chain. Antigen specificity is unknown. This sample is drawn from a study of shared clonotypes between healthy human individuals. Study-wide points: Sharing across four donors was highest in naive CD4 (approximately 5%) and lowest in memory CD8 (0.4%). The authors sampled blood alone, and tissue repertoires likely differ.

Generated by immunoSEQ multiplex PCR, the TCRdb table keeps only in-frame clones and is missing some. The sample shows some 2,100,000 clones, approximately 94% of them seen only once. Germline CDR1 is SNHLY and CDR2 is FYNNEI. Trimming took 3 bases from V and 8 from J, leaving 16 bases between them. This CDR3 region has 15 residues. CD8 cells regarded as naive lacked CD45RO, were positively chosen for CCR7, and omitted terminally differentiated effector memory CD45RA+ cells. The sequencing input was naive CD8+ T cells from PBMCs. The V gene is TRBV2, the J gene TRBJ1-4; D is unclear. This sequence originates from a man between 18 and 35 years old in good health. Some clones in this sample may be carry-over from other donors' samples. The CDR3, as DNA: TGTGCCAGCAGTGACCTTAGCAAGAACTTAGAAAAACTGTTTTTT. As protein: CASSDLSKNLEKLFF. Supplemented by reference TRBV2 and TRBJ1-4, the full variable domain reads EPEVTQTPSHQVTQMGQEVILRCVPISNHLYFYWYRQILGQKVEFLVSFYNNEISEKSEIFDDQFSVERPDGSNFTLKIRSTKLEDSAMYFCASSDLSKNLEKLFFGSGTQLSVL.